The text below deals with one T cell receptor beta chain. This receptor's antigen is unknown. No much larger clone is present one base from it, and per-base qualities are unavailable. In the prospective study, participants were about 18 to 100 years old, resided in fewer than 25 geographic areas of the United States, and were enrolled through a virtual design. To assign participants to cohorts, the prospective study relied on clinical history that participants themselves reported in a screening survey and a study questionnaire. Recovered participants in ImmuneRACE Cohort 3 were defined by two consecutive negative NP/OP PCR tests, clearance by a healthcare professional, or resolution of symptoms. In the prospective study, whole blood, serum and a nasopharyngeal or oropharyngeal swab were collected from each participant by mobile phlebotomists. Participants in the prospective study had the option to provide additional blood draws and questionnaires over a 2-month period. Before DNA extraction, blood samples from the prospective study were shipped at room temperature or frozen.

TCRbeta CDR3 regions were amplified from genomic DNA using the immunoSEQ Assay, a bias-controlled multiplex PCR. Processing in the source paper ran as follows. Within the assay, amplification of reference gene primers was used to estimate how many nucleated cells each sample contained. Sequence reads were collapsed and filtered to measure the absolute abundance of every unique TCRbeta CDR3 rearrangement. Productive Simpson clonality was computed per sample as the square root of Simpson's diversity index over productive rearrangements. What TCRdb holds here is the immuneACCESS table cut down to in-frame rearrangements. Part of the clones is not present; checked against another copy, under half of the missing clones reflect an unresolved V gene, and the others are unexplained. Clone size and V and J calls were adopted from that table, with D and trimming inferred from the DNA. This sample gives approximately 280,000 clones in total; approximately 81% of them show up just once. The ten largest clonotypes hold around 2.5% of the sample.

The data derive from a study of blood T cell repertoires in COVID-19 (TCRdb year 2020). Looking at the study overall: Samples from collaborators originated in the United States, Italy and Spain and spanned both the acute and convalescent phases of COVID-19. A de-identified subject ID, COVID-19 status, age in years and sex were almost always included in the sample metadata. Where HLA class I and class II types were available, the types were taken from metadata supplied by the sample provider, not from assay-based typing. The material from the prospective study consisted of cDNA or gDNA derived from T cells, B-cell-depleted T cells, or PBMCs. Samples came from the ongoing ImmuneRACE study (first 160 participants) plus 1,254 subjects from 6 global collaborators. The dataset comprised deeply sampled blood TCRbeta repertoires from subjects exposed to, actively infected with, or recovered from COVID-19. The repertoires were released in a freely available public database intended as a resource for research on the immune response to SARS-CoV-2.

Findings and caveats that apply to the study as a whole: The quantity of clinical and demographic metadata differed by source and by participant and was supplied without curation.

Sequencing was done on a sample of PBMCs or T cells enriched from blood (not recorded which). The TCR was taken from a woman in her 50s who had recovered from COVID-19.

In nucleotides, the sequence is TGTGCCAGCAGTCAAATCAGGGGGCGACAGCCCCAGCATTTT. Translation gives CASSQIRGRQPQHF. This sequence uses TRBV27 and TRBJ1-5; the central 8 bases match TRBD1. The germline V gene (reference sequence) sets CDR1 to MNHEY and CDR2 to SMNVEV. Germline trimming: 5 bases from V, 7 bases from J; junction bases outside gene matches: 7. Including the terminal cysteine and phenylalanine, the CDR3 comprises 14 residues. Of all the DNA, just the CDR3 is kept, 42 bases in frame from base 1.